The clone carrying this TCR beta chain was seen more than once but under ten times. The authors' processing: It was from reference gene primer amplification that nucleated cell counts were estimated. Profiling relied on immunoSEQ multiplex PCR, and the TCRdb table lists in-frame clones only, not all of them. V and J calls and clone size are those listed in that table; D and trimming were worked out from the DNA. Here the sample spans about 150,000 clones, roughly 85% being singletons. Seattle patients were enrolled while actively infected and followed longitudinally. CDR3 length: 14 residues. Germline assignment: CDR1 MNHEY and CDR2 SVGAGI. V lost 6 bases and J lost 1, with 9 bases in between. The sample originates from a study of blood T cell repertoires in COVID-19. Whole-study context: There were acute and convalescent COVID-19 samples, and they came from the United States, Italy and Spain. The analysed material was cDNA or gDNA that came from T cells, B-cell-depleted T cells, or PBMCs.

The V gene is TRBV6-5, the J gene TRBJ2-2, with a weak D call TRBD1 (6 bases). The sequence was obtained from a woman aged 60-75 years with COVID-19, enrolled during active disease. The sequenced sample was peripheral blood. Here the CDR3 reads CASRRTENTGELFF. For the CDR3, the DNA is TGTGCCAGCAGACGGACAGAGAACACCGGGGAGCTGTTTTTT.